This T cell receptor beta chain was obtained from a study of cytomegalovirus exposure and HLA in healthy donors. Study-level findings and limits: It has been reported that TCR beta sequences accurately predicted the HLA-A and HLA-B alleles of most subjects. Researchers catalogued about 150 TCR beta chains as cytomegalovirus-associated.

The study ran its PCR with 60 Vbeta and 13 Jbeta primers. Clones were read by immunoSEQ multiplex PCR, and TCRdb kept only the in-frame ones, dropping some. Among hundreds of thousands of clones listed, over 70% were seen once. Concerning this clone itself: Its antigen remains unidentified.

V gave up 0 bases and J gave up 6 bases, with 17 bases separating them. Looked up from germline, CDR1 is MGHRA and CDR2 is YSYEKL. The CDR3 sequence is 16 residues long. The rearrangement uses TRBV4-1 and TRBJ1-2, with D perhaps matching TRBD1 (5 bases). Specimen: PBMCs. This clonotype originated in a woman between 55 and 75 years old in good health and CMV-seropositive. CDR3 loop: CASSQDPQGGRHGYTF. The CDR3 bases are TGCGCCAGCAGCCAAGATCCCCAGGGTGGAAGGCATGGCTACACCTTC.